This T cell receptor beta chain was sequenced in a study of blood T cell repertoires in COVID-19. The CDR3 spans 14 residues. V was shortened by 8 bases and J by 1 base, with 13 bases between the two germline ends. Germline loops: CDR1 SGHNT, CDR2 YENEEA. Per the study methods: Amplification of reference gene primers provided the estimated nucleated cell counts. Profiling relied on immunoSEQ multiplex PCR, and the TCRdb table lists in-frame clones only, not all of them. The V and J calls and clone size are taken from that table; D and trimming were inferred from the DNA. This sample has about 350,000 clones, with around 91% found just once.

The chain links TRBV11-3 to TRBJ2-3; D possibly corresponds to TRBD2 (6 bases). This clonotype originated in a woman aged 18-29 years who had recovered from COVID-19. Sequencing was performed on peripheral blood. This CDR3 reads CASALALRTDTQYF. The CDR3 DNA reads TGTGCCAGCGCCCTAGCGTTGCGCACAGATACGCAGTATTTT.